The clone carrying this T cell receptor (beta chain) was recorded at least ten times. Molecular barcoding with unique molecular identifiers was used for the TCRbeta library. TCRdb fed the PCR reads into MiXCR, producing one record per CDR3 protein. The sample has over 400,000 distinct CDR3 sequences; around 12% are singletons. Germline trimming cut 5 bases from V and 5 bases from J; bases unmatched to any gene: 7. Germline values: CDR1 SGHRS, CDR2 YFSETQ. The CDR3 has 14 amino acids. The data were obtained in a study of T-cell reconstitution after alpha-beta-depleted transplantation in children. This receptor was obtained from a human donor who donated a stem cell graft to a child with combined immunodeficiency. Source: PBMCs from the stem cell graft donor, taken from the stem cell graft. The chain joins TRBV5-1 to TRBJ2-3; 8 bases are shared with TRBD1. The CDR3 coding sequence is TGCGCCAGCAGTTTCGGACAGGGCGGAGATACGCAGTATTTT. This translates into CASSFGQGGDTQYF. The variable domain in full, with the rest retrieved from reference TRBV5-1 and TRBJ2-3, is KAGVTQTPRYLIKTRGQQVTLSCSPISGHRSVSWYQQTPGQGLQFLFEYFSETQRNKGNFPGRFSGRQFSNSRSEMNVSTLELGDSALYLCASSFGQGGDTQYFGPGTRLTVL.